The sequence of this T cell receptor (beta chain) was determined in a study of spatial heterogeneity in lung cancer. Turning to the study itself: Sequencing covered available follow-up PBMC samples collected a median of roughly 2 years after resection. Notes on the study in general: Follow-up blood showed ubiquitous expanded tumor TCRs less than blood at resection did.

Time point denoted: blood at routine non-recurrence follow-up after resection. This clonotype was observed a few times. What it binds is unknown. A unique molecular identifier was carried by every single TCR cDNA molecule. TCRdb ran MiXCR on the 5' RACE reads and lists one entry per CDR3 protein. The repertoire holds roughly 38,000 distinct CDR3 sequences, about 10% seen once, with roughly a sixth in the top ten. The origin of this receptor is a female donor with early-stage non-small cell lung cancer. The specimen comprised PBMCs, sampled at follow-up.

DNA for the CDR3: TGTGCCAGCAGCTTAAGGTTTGAGAACCCGCGGATTCAAAACATTCAGTACTTC. Translating it yields CASSLRFENPRIQNIQYF. The chain has TRBV7-2 and TRBJ2-4; D uncertain. Germline V CDR1 and CDR2: SGHTA, FQGNSA. Deletions cut 2 bases from V and 5 bases from J, with 22 bases between. This CDR3 comprises 18 residues. Supplemented by reference TRBV7-2 and TRBJ2-4, the full variable domain reads GAGVSQSPSNKVTEKGKDVELRCDPISGHTALYWYRQSLGQGLEFLIYFQGNSAPDKSGLPSDRFSAERTGGSVSTLTIQRTQQEDSAVYLCASSLRFENPRIQNIQYFGAGTRLSVL.